The clone carrying this TCR beta chain was observed once. The data are from a study of shared clonotypes between healthy human individuals. Germline V gene data show CDR1 as LNHNV and CDR2 as YYDKDF (reference sequence). This CDR3 is built from 12 residues. Deletions cut 1 base from V and 7 bases from J, with 5 bases between. The method was immunoSEQ multiplex PCR; TCRdb's version includes in-frame clones alone and lacks a portion of them. The sample records some 980,000 clones, 70% to 85% being singletons. The V and J genes are TRBV15 and TRBJ2-1; D gene unclear. The sequence was collected from a young man in good health. Source material: memory CD4+ T cells sorted from blood. Noted subset: CD45RA-negative fraction. The CDR3 DNA sequence: TGTGCCACCAGCAGAGGCGAGAATGAGCAGTTCTTC. Translating gives CATSRGENEQFF. The entire variable domain, with the rest obtained from reference TRBV15 and TRBJ2-1, is as follows: DAMVIQNPRYQVTQFGKPVTLSCSQTLNHNVMYWYQQKSSQAPKLLFHYYDKDFNNEADTPDNFQSRRPNTSFCFLDIRSPGLGDTAMYLCATSRGENEQFFGPGTRLTVL.